This entry lists 27 T cell receptor beta chains sequenced from one sample in a study of chemoradiotherapy in HPV16-positive cancers. The assay was immunoSEQ multiplex PCR, and TCRdb's table has in-frame clones only and misses some. The data show a few thousand clones, around 81% seen once. This specimen consisted of tumor tissue, obtained from a patient who underwent chemoradiotherapy. The source of these receptors is a human donor with HPV-associated anogenital cancer.

Only a few counts were recorded for this clone. V is TRBV9 and J is TRBJ1-1; no clear D gene. CDR3 length: 13 amino acids. The V and J ends lost 0 bases and 3 bases respectively, with 6 bases between them. Looked up from germline, CDR1 is SGDLS and CDR2 is YYNGEE. The CDR3 is CASSVAPDTEAFF. The CDR3 nucleotides are TGTGCCAGCAGCGTAGCACCGGACACTGAAGCTTTCTTT.

The chain carries TRBV6-1 and TRBJ1-1; 8 bases line up with TRBD1. The CDR3 loop spans 14 amino acids. Trimming at V came to 3 bases and at J to 1 base, leaving 1 base not matched to a gene. CDR1 and CDR2 (germline): MNHNS, SASEGT. The CDR3 loop is CASSEGQENTEAFF. The CDR3 DNA sequence: TGTGCCAGCAGTGAGGGACAGGAGAACACTGAAGCTTTCTTT.

This rearrangement joins TRBV5-5 to TRBJ2-1, with a weak D call TRBD1 (6 bases). Germline CDR1 and CDR2: SGHKS and YYEKEE (reference sequence). This CDR3 region has 15 residues. V was cut by 4 bases and J by 0 bases, with 11 bases left in between. The CDR3 loop reads CASSRSGDSYNEQFF. In DNA form, the CDR3 reads TGTGCCAGCAGCCGATCAGGGGACTCCTACAATGAGCAGTTCTTC.

This clone has only a few counts. The chain joins TRBV5-6 to TRBJ2-1; D might be TRBD1 or TRBD2, each matching 5 bases. The CDR3 loop spans 15 amino acids. CDR1 and CDR2 (germline): SGHDT, YYEEEE. V was shortened by 1 base and J by 8 bases, with 16 bases between the two germline ends. The CDR3 DNA sequence: TGTGCCAGCAGCTTGTTTGCGGGTGGCAGGGATGAGCAGTTCTTC. This codes for CASSLFAGGRDEQFF.

The chain links TRBV6-5 to TRBJ1-1; TRBD1 agrees at 7 bases. V lost 2 bases, J lost 6 bases, and 12 bases stayed unmatched. The CDR3 contains 16 residues. From germline, CDR1 is MNHEY and CDR2 SVGAGI. The CDR3 nucleotides are TGTGCCAGCAGTTACGGACGACAGGGAGGAGGGGCTGAAGCTTTCTTT. Amino acid sequence: CASSYGRQGGGAEAFF.

The V and J genes are TRBV10-2 and TRBJ2-3, with 7 bases identical to TRBD2. The CDR3 loop spans 15 amino acids. Germline V gene sequence: CDR1 WSHSY, CDR2 SAAADI. Germline trimming cut 7 bases from V and 2 bases from J; bases unmatched to any gene: 9. Here the CDR3 reads CASNRWGRATDTQYF. CDR3 nucleotides: TGCGCCAGCAATCGTTGGGGGAGGGCCACAGATACGCAGTATTTT.

This clone is termed medium-sized (0.01 to 0.1%). In DNA form, the CDR3 reads TGTGCCAGCAGGAGCGGGACGGGGAACACTGAAGCTTTCTTT. Its translation is CASRSGTGNTEAFF. The chain is built from TRBV6-5 and TRBJ1-1, with a tentative D call TRBD1 (5 bases). The V gene lost 6 bases and the J gene lost 1 base, with 12 bases spanning the gap. Germline V gives CDR1 MNHEY, CDR2 SVGAGI. This CDR3 comprises 14 residues.

This clone occurred a few times. The CDR3 loop is CASSLPGTGLGSPLHF. Here the CDR3 DNA reads TGTGCCAGCAGTTTACCCGGGACAGGTCTGGGTTCACCCCTCCACTTT. This chain links TRBV27 with TRBJ1-6, with TRBD1 matching 8 bases. The CDR3 has 16 amino acids. V lost 2 bases, J lost 9 bases, and 9 bases stayed unmatched. Germline V gives CDR1 MNHEY, CDR2 SMNVEV (reference sequence).

The chain has TRBV5-4 and TRBJ2-6; D uncertain. Germline CDR1 and CDR2: SGHNT and YYREEE (reference sequence). V was pared by 5 bases and J by 2 bases, with 11 bases between. CDR3 length: 15 amino acids. The CDR3 coding sequence is TGTGCCAGCAGTAACGGCCAACCTGGGGCCAACGTCCTGACTTTC. Translated, it gives CASSNGQPGANVLTF.

CDR3 sequence: CASSQGRGRGDYEQYF. Written as DNA, the CDR3 is TGCGCCAGCAGCCAAGGCCGCGGGAGGGGGGACTACGAGCAGTACTTC. The chain has TRBV4-3 and TRBJ2-7, with TRBD2 matching 9 bases. CDR3 length equals 16 residues. Germline V gene lookup returns CDR1 LGHNA and CDR2 YSLEER. V lost 1 base and J lost 3; bases outside the gene matches: 7.

This sequence joins TRBV28 and TRBJ1-2; D gene ambiguous. V dropped 2 bases and J dropped 7 bases, with 14 bases sitting between them. Per germline, CDR1 MDHEN and CDR2 SYDVKM. The CDR3 length is 14 residues. CDR3 residues: CASSLSGRPIGYTF. In DNA, the CDR3 is TGTGCCAGCAGTTTAAGTGGTCGTCCTATTGGCTACACCTTC.

V is TRBV20-1 and J is TRBJ2-1; D gene unclear. V dropped 3 bases and J dropped 8 bases, with 8 bases sitting between them. The CDR3 runs 11 residues. Germline CDR1 reads DFQATT; CDR2 reads SNEGSKA (reference sequence). The CDR3 region is CSASLVDEQFF. CDR3 nucleotides: TGCAGTGCTAGTTTAGTCGATGAGCAGTTCTTC.

The chain uses TRBV4-1 and TRBJ2-2; 7 bases fit TRBD1. The CDR3 covers 16 residues. Germline lookup yields CDR1 MGHRA and CDR2 YSYEKL. V gave up 4 bases and J gave up 6 bases; unmatched junction bases: 11. The DNA of the CDR3 is TGCGCCAGCAGCCCACGGCTTGGGACAGTAGCCGGGGAGCTGTTTTTT. Amino acids: CASSPRLGTVAGELFF.

The V and J genes are TRBV14 and TRBJ1-2; D is ambiguous. V lost 0 bases, J lost 0 bases, and 14 bases lay in between. CDR3 size: 17 residues. Germline-derived CDR1 and CDR2 are SGHDN and FVKESK. This CDR3 is CASSQESWPETNYGYTF. CDR3 in DNA: TGTGCCAGCAGCCAAGAGAGTTGGCCGGAGACTAACTATGGCTACACCTTC.

The gene calls are TRBV9 and TRBJ2-3; no definite D call. Germline V gene data show CDR1 as SGDLS and CDR2 as YYNGEE. Deletions cut 0 bases from V and 5 bases from J, with 4 bases between. This CDR3 comprises 12 residues. The CDR3 DNA sequence: TGTGCCAGCAGCGTAGGGGGAGATACGCAGTATTTT. It yields the protein CASSVGGDTQYF.

This clone came up a few times. This chain links TRBV13 with TRBJ2-2; D possibly corresponds to TRBD2 (5 bases). The CDR3 extends over 14 amino acids. V was pared by 1 base and J by 5 bases, with 8 bases between. Germline V lookup: CDR1 PRHDT, CDR2 FYEKMQ (reference sequence). Written as DNA, the CDR3 is TGTGCCAGCAGCTTAGCACGGGGTACCGGGGAGCTGTTTTTT. Residues: CASSLARGTGELFF.

The V gene is TRBV30, the J gene TRBJ1-5, with TRBD1 identical over 7 bases. From germline, CDR1 is GTSNPN and CDR2 SVGIG (reference sequence). Losses at the gene ends were 3 bases for V and 0 bases for J; bases not matched to a gene: 5. The CDR3 sequence is 15 residues long. In DNA form, the CDR3 reads TGTGCCTGGAGCCGGGGGACAGATAGCAATCAGCCCCAGCATTTT. The encoded protein is CAWSRGTDSNQPQHF.

The J gene is TRBJ2-1, the V gene TRBV6-1, with 8 positions matching TRBD2. There are 13 residues in the CDR3. With V trimmed by 7 bases and J by 7 bases, 6 bases remained unmatched. Germline V lookup: CDR1 MNHNS, CDR2 SASEGT. CDR3 nucleotides: TGTGCCAGCACAGCGGGAGAGGCAAATGAGCAGTTCTTC. Encoded protein: CASTAGEANEQFF.

This sequence joins TRBV6-5 and TRBJ2-3; 11 bases map to TRBD2. The CDR3 contains 15 residues. The trim removed 8 bases at V and 1 base at J, leaving 5 bases unmatched. Per the germline V gene, CDR1 is MNHEY and CDR2 is SVGAGI. CDR3 nucleotides: TGTGCCAGCGGACAGGGACTAGCGGGCACAGATACGCAGTATTTT. Residues: CASGQGLAGTDTQYF.

V gene TRBV11-3 combines with J gene TRBJ2-7, with D maybe TRBD2 (5 bases). Per germline, CDR1 SGHNT and CDR2 YENEEA. This CDR3 has 16 residues. Deletions cut 5 bases from V and 3 bases from J, with 20 bases between. The CDR3 region is CASSATPGFAFYEQYF. In DNA, the CDR3 is TGTGCCAGCAGCGCCACCCCGGGATTTGCTTTCTACGAGCAGTACTTC.

The rearrangement joins TRBV5-6 to TRBJ2-7; maybe TRBD2 (6 bases). The CDR3 totals 13 residues. Trimming pared 4 bases from V and 7 bases from J, leaving 15 bases between. The germline gives CDR1 SGHDT, CDR2 YYEEEE. The CDR3 sequence: CASSPGLDPEQYF. DNA of the CDR3: TGTGCCAGCAGCCCGGGACTCGACCCGGAGCAGTACTTC. Drawing the rest from reference TRBV5-6 and TRBJ2-7, the complete variable domain is DAGVTQSPTHLIKTRGQQVTLRCSPKSGHDTVSWYQQALGQGPQFIFQYYEEEERQRGNFPDRFSGHQFPNYSSELNVNALLLGDSALYLCASSPGLDPEQYFGPGTRLTVT.

This clone has more than one count but fewer than ten. V usage is TRBV2 and J usage is TRBJ1-1; TRBD1 agrees at 8 bases. Germline V lookup: CDR1 SNHLY, CDR2 FYNNEI. With 6 bases clipped from V and 0 bases from J, the junction kept 9 bases outside the gene matches. The CDR3 extends over 16 amino acids. The CDR3 loop reads CASSNKGQDVNTEAFF. The CDR3 region has the DNA TGTGCCAGCAGCAACAAGGGACAGGACGTGAACACTGAAGCTTTCTTT.

This clone was observed a handful of times. The chain recombines TRBV19 with TRBJ2-7; TRBD2 matches at 9 bases. The CDR3 is made up of 16 amino acids. From germline, CDR1 is LNHDA and CDR2 SQIVND (reference sequence). J was trimmed by 5 bases and V by 3 bases; bases with no gene match: 11. The CDR3 nucleotides read TGTGCCAGTAGTATGTATAGCGGGAGCTTCGGAAACGAGCAGTACTTC. The encoded protein is CASSMYSGSFGNEQYF.

This chain links TRBV6-5 with TRBJ2-3; 11 positions agree with TRBD2. Germline V CDR1 and CDR2: MNHEY, SVGAGI. V gave up 5 bases and J gave up 1 base; unmatched junction bases: 2. The CDR3 is made up of 15 amino acids. CDR3 in DNA: TGTGCCAGCAGTCAGGGACTAGCGGGCACAGATACGCAGTATTTT. Protein: CASSQGLAGTDTQYF.

V and J are TRBV2 and TRBJ1-1; possibly TRBD1 for D (5 bases). Between the trimmed V and J ends, which lost 4 bases and 1 base, there was a span of 7 bases. Germline assignment: CDR1 SNHLY and CDR2 FYNNEI. This CDR3 contains 13 residues. CDR3 sequence reads: CASSGDGNTEAFF. CDR3 nucleotide sequence: TGTGCCAGCAGTGGGGACGGGAACACTGAAGCTTTCTTT.

J is TRBJ1-1 and V is TRBV5-6; 7 bases are a match to TRBD1. The V segment lost 4 bases and the J segment 5 bases; nucleotides outside the gene matches: 5. CDR1 and CDR2 (germline): SGHDT, YYEEEE. CDR3 size: 13 residues. Here the CDR3 reads CASSRGQATEAFF. The CDR3 DNA sequence: TGTGCCAGCAGCCGTGGACAGGCTACTGAAGCTTTCTTT.

This chain uses TRBV28 with TRBJ1-6; D gene unclear. The CDR3 spans 16 residues. Germline V gene lookup returns CDR1 MDHEN and CDR2 SYDVKM. Trimming shortened V by 5 bases and J by 10 bases, and 21 bases separated the two germline ends. This CDR3 reads CASSPSGSPMSSPLHF. CDR3 nucleotide sequence: TGTGCCAGCAGTCCCTCGGGGAGTCCCATGAGCTCACCCCTCCACTTT.